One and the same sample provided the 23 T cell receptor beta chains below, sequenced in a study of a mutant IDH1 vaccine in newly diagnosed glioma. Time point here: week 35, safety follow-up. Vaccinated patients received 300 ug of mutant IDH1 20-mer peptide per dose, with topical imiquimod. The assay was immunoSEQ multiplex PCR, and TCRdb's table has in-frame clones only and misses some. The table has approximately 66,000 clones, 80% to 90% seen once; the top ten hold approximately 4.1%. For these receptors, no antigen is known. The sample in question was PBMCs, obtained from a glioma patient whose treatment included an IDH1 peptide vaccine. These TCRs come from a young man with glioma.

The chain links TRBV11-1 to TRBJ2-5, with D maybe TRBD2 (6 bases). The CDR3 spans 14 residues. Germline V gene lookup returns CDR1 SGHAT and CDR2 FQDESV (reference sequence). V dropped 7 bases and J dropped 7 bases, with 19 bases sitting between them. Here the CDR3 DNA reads TGTGCCAGCACCTCGACTAGGACCTTTGGGACCCAGTACTTC. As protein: CASTSTRTFGTQYF.

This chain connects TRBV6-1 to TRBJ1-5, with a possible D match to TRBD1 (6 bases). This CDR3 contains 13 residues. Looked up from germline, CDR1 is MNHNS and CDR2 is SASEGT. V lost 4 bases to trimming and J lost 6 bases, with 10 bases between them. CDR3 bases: TGTGCCAGCAGTGTACCACAGGGTCAGCCCCAGCATTTT. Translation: CASSVPQGQPQHF.

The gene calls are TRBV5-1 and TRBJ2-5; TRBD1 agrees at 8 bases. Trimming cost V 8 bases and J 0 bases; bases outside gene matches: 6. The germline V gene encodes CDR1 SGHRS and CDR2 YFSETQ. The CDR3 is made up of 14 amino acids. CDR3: CARWDRRYQETQYF. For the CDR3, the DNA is TGCGCCAGGTGGGACAGGCGTTACCAAGAGACCCAGTACTTC.

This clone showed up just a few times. CDR3: CASSSAGRAQSSYGYTF. Written as DNA, the CDR3 is TGTGCCAGCAGCTCGGCGGGCAGGGCTCAATCTAGCTATGGCTACACCTTC. The chain is built from TRBV7-2 and TRBJ1-2; TRBD1 is a possible D gene (5 bases). Trimming cost V 4 bases and J 4 bases, with 22 bases left between them. Germline CDR1 is SGHTA and CDR2 is FQGNSA. CDR3 length: 17 amino acids. The variable domain in full, with the rest retrieved from reference TRBV7-2 and TRBJ1-2, is GAGVSQSPSNKVTEKGKDVELRCDPISGHTALYWYRQSLGQGLEFLIYFQGNSAPDKSGLPSDRFSAERTGGSVSTLTIQRTQQEDSAVYLCASSSAGRAQSSYGYTFGSGTRLTVV.

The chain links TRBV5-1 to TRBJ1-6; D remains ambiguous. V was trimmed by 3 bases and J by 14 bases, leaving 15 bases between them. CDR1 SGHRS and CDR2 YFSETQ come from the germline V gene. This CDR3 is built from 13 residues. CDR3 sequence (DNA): TGCGCCAGCAGCTCGTTTGGCGGGGATACCCTCCACTTT. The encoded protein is CASSSFGGDTLHF.

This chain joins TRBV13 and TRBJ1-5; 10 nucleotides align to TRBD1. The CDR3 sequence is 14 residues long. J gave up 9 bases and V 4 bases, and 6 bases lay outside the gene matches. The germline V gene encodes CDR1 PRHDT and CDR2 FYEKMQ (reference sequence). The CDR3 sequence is CASSSGTGESPQHF. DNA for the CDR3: TGTGCCAGCAGCTCCGGGACAGGGGAATCGCCCCAGCATTTT.

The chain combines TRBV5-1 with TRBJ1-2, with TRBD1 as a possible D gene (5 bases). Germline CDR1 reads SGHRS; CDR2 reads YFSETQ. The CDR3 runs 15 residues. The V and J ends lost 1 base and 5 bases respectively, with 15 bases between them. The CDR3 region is CASSLFPGTPYGYTF. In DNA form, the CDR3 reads TGCGCCAGCAGCTTGTTTCCCGGGACCCCTTATGGCTACACCTTC.

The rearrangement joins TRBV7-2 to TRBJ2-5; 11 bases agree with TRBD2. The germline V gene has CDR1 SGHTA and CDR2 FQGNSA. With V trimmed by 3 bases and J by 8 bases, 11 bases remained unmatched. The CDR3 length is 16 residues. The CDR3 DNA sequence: TGTGCCAGCAGCTTCGGGGGACTAGCGGCTACTCGAACCCAGTACTTC. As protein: CASSFGGLAATRTQYF.

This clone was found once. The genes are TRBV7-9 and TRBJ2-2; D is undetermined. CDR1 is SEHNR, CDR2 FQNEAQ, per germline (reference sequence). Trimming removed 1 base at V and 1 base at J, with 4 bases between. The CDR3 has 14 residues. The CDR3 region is CASSLVVNTGELFF. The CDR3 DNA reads TGTGCCAGCAGCTTAGTCGTGAACACCGGGGAGCTGTTTTTT. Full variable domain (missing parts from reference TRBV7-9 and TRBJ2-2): DTGVSQNPRHKITKRGQNVTFRCDPISEHNRLYWYRQTLGQGPEFLTYFQNEAQLEKSRLLSDRFSAERPKGSFSTLEIQRTEQGDSAMYLCASSLVVNTGELFFGEGSRLTVL.

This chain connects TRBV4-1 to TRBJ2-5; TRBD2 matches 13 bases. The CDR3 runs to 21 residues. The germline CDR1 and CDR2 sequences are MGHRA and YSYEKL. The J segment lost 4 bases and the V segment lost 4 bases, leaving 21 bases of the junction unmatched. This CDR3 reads CASSPLSLPTSGGTPRETQYF. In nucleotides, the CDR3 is TGCGCCAGCAGCCCCCTAAGTCTGCCGACTAGCGGGGGGACCCCCAGAGAGACCCAGTACTTC.

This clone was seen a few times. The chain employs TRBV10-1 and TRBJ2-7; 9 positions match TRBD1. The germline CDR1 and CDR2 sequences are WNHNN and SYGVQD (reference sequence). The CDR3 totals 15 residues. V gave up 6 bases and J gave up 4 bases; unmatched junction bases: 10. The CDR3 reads CASSGSGTGPYEQYF. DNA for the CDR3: TGCGCCAGCAGCGGGTCTGGGACAGGGCCTTACGAGCAGTACTTC.

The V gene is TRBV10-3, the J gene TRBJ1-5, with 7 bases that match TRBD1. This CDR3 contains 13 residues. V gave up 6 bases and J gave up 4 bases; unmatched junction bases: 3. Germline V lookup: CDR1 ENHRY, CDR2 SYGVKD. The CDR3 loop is CAIRGTENQPQHF. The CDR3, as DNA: TGTGCCATCAGAGGGACAGAGAATCAGCCCCAGCATTTT.

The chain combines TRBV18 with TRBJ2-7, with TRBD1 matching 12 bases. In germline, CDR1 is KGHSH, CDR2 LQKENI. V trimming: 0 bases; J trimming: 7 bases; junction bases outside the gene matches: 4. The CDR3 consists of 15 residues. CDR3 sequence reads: CASSPPGQGAGEQYF. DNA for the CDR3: TGTGCCAGCTCACCACCGGGACAGGGGGCGGGGGAGCAGTACTTC.

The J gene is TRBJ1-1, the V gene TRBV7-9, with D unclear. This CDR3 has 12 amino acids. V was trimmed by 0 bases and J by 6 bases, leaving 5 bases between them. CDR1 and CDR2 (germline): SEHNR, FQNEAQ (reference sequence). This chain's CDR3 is CASSLAASEAFF. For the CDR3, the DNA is TGTGCCAGCAGCTTAGCGGCCTCTGAAGCTTTCTTT.

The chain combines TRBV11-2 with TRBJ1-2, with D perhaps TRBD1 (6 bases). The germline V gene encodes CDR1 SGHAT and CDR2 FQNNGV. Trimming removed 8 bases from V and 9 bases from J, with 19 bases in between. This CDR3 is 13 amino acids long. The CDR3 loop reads CASAQGKIVSYTF. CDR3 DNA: TGTGCCAGCGCGCAGGGGAAAATCGTTAGCTACACCTTC.

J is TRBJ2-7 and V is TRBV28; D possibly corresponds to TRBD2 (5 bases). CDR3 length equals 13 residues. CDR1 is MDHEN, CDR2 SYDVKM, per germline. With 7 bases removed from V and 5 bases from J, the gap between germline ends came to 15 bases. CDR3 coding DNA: TGTGCCAGCACCCGGAGGATTGCGCACGAGCAGTACTTC. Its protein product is CASTRRIAHEQYF.

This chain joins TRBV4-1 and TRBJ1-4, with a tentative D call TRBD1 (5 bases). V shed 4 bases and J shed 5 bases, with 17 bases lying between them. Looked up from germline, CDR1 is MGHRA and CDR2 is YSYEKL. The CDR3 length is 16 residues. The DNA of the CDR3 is TGCGCCAGCAGCCGAGGCTCAGGGAGATCAAATGAAAAACTGTTTTTT. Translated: CASSRGSGRSNEKLFF.

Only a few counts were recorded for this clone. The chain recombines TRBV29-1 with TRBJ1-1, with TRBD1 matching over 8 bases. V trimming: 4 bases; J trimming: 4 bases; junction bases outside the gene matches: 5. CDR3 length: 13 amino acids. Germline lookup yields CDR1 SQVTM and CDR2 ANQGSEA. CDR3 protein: CSVGQGTGTEAFF. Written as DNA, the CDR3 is TGCAGCGTTGGACAGGGGACGGGCACTGAAGCTTTCTTT. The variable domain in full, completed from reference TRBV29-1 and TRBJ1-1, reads SAVISQKPSRDICQRGTSLTIQCQVDSQVTMMFWYRQQPGQSLTLIATANQGSEATYESGFVIDKFPISRPNLTFSTLTVSNMSPEDSSIYLCSVGQGTGTEAFFGQGTRLTVV.

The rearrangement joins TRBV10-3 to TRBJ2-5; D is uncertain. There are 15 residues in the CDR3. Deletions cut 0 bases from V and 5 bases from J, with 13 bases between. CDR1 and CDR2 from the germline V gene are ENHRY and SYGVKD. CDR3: CAISESFGFRETQYF. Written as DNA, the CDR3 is TGTGCCATCAGTGAGTCGTTCGGGTTTCGGGAGACCCAGTACTTC.

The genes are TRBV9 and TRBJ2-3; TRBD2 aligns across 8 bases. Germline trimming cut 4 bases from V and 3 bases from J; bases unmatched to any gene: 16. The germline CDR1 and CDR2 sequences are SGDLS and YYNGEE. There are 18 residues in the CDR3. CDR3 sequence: CASSPHTGGASGTDTQYF. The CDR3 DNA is TGTGCCAGCAGCCCCCACACGGGGGGGGCCTCGGGGACAGATACGCAGTATTTT.

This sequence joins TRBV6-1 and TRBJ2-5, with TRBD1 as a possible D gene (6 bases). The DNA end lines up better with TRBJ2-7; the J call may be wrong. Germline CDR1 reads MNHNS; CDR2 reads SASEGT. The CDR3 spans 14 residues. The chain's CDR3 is CASSHTGSSYEQYF. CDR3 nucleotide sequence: TGTGCCAGCAGTCACACAGGGTCTTCCTACGAGCAGTACTTC.

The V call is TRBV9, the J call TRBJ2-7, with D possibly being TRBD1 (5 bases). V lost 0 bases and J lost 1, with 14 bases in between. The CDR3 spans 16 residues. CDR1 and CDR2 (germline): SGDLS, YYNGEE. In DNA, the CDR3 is TGTGCCAGCAGCGTAGATCAGGGCGGCGCGTCCTACGAGCAGTACTTC. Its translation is CASSVDQGGASYEQYF.

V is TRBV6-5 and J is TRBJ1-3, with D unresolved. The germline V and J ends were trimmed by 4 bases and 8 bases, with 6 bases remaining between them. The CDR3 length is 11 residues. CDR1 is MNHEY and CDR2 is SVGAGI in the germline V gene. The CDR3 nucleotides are TGTGCCAGCAGTTTGGGAGACACCATATATTTT. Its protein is CASSLGDTIYF.